A few counts support the clone carrying this T cell receptor (beta chain). TCR sequencing used cDNA made by reverse transcription of extracted RNA. Assay used: immunoSEQ multiplex PCR; TCRdb lists only in-frame clones, some missing. The sample has 100,000 to 150,000 clones, around two fifths seen once. This record comes from a study of CD8+ T cells in alopecia areata. For the study at large: Tofacitinib administration persisted for 6 to 18 months, succeeded by 6 months off drug.

Trimming left V 5 bases short and J 4 bases short, with 17 bases between. CDR1 and CDR2 (germline): SGHTA, FQGNSA. The CDR3 totals 16 residues. Sampling of alopecia areata patients yielded lesional scalp punch biopsies as well as peripheral blood. Specimen: CD4+ T cells sorted from blood. This receptor was obtained from a human donor with alopecia areata. The chain links TRBV7-2 to TRBJ2-2, with D perhaps matching TRBD2 (6 bases). The CDR3 DNA is TGTGCCAGCAGCCTAGGCGGGGCAGGAGGCACCGGGGAGCTGTTTTTT. Translation: CASSLGGAGGTGELFF.